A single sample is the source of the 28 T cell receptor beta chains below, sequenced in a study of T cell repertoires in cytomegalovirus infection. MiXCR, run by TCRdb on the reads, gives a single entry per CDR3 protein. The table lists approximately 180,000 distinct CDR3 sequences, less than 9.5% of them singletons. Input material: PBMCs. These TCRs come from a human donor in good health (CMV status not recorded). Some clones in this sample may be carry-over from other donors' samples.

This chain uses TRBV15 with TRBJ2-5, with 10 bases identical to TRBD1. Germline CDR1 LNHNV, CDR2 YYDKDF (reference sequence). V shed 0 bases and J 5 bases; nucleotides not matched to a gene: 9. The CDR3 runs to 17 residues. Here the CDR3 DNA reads TGTGCCACCAGCAGAGATCTTCCGGACAGGGGGGACGAGACCCAGTACTTC. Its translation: CATSRDLPDRGDETQYF.

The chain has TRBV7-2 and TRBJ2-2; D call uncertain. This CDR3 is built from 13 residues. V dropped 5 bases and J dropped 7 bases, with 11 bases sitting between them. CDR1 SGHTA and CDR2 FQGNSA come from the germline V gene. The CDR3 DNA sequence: TGTGCCAGCAGCCCCCGAAAGGACGGGGAGCTGTTTTTT. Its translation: CASSPRKDGELFF. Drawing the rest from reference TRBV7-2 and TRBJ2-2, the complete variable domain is GAGVSQSPSNKVTEKGKDVELRCDPISGHTALYWYRQSLGQGLEFLIYFQGNSAPDKSGLPSDRFSAERTGGSVSTLTIQRTQQEDSAVYLCASSPRKDGELFFGEGSRLTVL.

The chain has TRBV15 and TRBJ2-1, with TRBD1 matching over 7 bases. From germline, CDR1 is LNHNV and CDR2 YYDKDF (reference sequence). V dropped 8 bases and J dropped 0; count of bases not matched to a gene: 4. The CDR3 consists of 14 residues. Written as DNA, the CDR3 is TGTGCCACCGGGGACAGTAGCTCCTACAATGAGCAGTTCTTC. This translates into CATGDSSSYNEQFF.

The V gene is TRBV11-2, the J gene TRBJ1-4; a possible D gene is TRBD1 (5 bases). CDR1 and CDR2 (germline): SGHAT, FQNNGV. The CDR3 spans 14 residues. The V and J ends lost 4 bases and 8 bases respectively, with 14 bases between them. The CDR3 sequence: CASSSTDSYEKLFF. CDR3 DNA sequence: TGTGCCAGCAGCTCGACAGACTCCTACGAAAAACTGTTTTTT.

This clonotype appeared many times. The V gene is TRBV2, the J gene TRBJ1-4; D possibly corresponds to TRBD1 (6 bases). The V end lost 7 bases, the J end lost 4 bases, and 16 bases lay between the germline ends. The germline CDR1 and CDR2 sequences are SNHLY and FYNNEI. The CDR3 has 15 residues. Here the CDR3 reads CASNRRGGINEKLFF. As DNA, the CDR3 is TGTGCCAGCAACCGAAGAGGGGGGATTAATGAAAAACTGTTTTTT.

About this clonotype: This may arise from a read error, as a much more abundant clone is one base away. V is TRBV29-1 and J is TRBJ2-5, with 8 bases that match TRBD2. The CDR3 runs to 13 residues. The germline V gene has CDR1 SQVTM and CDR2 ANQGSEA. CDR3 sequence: CSAQRGSQEAQYF. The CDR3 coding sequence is TGCAGCGCCCAGCGGGGGAGCCAAGAGGCCCAGTACTTC.

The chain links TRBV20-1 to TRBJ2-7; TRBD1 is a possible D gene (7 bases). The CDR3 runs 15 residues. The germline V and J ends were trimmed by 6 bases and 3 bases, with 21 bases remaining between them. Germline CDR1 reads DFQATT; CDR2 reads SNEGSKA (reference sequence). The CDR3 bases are TGCAGTGCCCCAGTGGGGGGACGACAGGGCTACGAGCAGTACTTC. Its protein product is CSAPVGGRQGYEQYF.

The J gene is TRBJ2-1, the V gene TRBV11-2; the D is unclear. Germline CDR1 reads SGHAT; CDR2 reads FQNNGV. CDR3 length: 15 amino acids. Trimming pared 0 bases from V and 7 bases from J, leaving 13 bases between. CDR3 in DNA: TGTGCCAGCAGCTTAGATCCTAAAATTTGGAATGAGCAGTTCTTC. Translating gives CASSLDPKIWNEQFF.

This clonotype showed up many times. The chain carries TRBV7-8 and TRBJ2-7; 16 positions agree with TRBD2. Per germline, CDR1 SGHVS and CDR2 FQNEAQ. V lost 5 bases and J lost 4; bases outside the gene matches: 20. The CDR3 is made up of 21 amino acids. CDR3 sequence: CASSPRLDPGLAGGPGYEQYF. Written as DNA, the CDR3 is TGTGCCAGCAGCCCTAGACTAGACCCGGGACTAGCGGGGGGGCCTGGGTACGAGCAGTACTTC.

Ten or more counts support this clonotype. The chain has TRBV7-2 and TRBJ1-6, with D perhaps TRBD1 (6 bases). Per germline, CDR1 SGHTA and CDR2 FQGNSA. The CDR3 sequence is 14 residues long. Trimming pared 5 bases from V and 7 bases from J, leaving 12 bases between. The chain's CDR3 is CASSPLQGNSPLHF. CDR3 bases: TGTGCCAGCAGCCCTCTGCAGGGGAATTCACCCCTCCACTTT.

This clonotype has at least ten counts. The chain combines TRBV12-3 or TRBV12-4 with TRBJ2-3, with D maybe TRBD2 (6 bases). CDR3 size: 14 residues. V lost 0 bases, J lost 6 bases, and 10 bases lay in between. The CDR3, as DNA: TGTGCCAGCAGTTTAGCGGGGCTAGCGGATACGCAGTATTTT. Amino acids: CASSLAGLADTQYF.

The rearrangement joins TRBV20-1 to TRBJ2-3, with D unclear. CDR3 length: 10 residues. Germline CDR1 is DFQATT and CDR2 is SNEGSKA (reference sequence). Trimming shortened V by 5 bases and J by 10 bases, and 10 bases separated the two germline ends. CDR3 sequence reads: CSAPSLAQYF. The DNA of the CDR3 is TGCAGTGCTCCCTCCTTGGCGCAGTATTTT.

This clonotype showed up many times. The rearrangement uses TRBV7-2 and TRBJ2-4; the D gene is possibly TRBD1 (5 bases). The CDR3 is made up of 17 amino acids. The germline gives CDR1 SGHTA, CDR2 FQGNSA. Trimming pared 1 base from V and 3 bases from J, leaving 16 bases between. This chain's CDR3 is CASSLVGQGLGKNIQYF. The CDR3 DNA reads TGTGCCAGCAGCTTAGTGGGGCAGGGATTAGGCAAAAACATTCAGTACTTC. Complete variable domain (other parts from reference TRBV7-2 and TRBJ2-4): GAGVSQSPSNKVTEKGKDVELRCDPISGHTALYWYRQSLGQGLEFLIYFQGNSAPDKSGLPSDRFSAERTGGSVSTLTIQRTQQEDSAVYLCASSLVGQGLGKNIQYFGAGTRLSVL.

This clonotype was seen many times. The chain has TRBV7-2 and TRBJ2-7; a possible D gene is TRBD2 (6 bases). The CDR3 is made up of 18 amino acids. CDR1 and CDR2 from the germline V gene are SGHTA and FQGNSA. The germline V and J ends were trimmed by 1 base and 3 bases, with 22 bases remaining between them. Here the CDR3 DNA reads TGTGCCAGCAGCTTAGTACAGTCTACGGGAGTTGTTTTCTACGAGCAGTACTTC. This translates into CASSLVQSTGVVFYEQYF.

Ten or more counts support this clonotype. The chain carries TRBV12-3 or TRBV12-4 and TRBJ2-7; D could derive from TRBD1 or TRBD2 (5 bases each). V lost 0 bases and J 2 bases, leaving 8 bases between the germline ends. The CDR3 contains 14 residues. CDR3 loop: CASSLAGEPYEQYF. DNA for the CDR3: TGTGCCAGCAGTTTAGCGGGGGAACCCTACGAGCAGTACTTC.

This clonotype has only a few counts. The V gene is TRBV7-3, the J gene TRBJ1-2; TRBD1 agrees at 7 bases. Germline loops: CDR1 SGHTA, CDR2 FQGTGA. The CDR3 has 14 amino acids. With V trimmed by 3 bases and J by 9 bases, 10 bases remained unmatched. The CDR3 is CASSLWGGDRSYTF. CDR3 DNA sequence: TGTGCCAGCAGCTTGTGGGGGGGGGACAGAAGCTACACCTTC.

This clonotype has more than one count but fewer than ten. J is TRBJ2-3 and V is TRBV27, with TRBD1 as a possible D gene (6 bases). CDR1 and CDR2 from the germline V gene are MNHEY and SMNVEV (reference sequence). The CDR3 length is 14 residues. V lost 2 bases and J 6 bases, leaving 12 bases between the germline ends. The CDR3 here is CASSLQGKGDTQYF. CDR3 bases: TGTGCCAGCAGTTTACAGGGGAAGGGCGATACGCAGTATTTT.

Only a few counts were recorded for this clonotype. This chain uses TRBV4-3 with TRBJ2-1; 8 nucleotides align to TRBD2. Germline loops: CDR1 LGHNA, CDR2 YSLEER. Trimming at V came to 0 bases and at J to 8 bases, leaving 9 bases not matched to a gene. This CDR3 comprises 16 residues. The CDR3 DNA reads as TGCGCCAGCAGCCAAGATCCAGGCGGGAGGTGGGATGAGCAGTTCTTC. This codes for CASSQDPGGRWDEQFF.

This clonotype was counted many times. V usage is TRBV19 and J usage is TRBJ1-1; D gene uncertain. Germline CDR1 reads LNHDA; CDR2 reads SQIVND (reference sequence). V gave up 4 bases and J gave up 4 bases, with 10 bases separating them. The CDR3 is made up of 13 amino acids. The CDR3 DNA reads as TGTGCCAGTAGTAACGACATTTCCACTGAAGCTTTCTTT. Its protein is CASSNDISTEAFF.

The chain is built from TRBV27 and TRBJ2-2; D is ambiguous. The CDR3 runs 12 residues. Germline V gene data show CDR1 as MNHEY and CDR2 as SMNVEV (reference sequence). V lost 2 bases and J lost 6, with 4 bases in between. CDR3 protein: CASSLASGELFF. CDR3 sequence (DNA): TGTGCCAGCAGTTTAGCTTCCGGGGAGCTGTTTTTT.

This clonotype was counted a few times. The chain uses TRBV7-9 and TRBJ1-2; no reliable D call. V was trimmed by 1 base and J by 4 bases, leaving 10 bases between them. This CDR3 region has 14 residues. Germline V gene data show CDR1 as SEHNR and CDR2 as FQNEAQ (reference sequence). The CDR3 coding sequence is TGTGCCAGCAGCTTAGTCGGCCGCGGCTATGGCTACACCTTC. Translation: CASSLVGRGYGYTF.

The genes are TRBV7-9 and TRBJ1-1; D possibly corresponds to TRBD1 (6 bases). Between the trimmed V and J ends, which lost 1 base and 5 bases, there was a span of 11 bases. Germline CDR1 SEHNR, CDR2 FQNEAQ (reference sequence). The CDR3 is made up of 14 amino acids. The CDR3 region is CASSLGQGITEAFF. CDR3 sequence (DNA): TGTGCCAGCAGCTTAGGTCAGGGGATTACTGAAGCTTTCTTT.

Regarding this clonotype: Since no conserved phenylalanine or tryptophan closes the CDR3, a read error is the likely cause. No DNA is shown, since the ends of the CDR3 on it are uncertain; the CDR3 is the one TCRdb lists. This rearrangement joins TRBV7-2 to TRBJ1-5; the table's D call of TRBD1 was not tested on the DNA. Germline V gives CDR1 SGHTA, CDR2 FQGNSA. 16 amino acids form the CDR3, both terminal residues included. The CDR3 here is CASSSEMGVRNQPQQV.

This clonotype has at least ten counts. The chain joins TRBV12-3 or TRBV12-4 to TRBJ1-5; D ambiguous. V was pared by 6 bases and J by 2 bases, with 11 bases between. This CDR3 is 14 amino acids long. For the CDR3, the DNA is TGTGCCAGCAGGTCAAATTCTGGCAATCAGCCCCAGCATTTT. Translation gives CASRSNSGNQPQHF.

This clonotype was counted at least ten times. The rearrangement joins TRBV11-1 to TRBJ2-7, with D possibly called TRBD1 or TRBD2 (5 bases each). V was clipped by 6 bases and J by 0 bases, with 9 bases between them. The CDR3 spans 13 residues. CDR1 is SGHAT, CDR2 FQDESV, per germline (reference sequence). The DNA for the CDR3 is TGTGCCAGCAGGGGACCCAGCTCCTACGAGCAGTACTTC. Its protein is CASRGPSSYEQYF.

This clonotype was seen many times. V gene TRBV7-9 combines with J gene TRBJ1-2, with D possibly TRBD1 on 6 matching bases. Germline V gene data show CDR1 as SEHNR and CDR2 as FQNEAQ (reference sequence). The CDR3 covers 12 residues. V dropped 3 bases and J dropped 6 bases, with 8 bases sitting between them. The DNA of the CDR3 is TGTGCCAGCAGCTTCAACAGGGATGGCTACACCTTC. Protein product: CASSFNRDGYTF.

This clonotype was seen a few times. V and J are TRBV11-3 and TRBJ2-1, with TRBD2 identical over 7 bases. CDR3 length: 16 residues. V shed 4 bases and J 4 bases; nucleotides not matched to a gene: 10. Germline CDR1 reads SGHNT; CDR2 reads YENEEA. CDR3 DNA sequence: TGTGCCAGCAGCTCCACCCGGGAGGAATTATACAATGAGCAGTTCTTC. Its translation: CASSSTREELYNEQFF.

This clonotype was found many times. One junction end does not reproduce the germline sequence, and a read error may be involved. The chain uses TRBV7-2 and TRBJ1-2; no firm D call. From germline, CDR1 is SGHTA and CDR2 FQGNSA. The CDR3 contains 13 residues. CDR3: CASSSTGGKGSLF. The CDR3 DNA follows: TGTGCCAGCAGCTCCACCGGAGGTAAAGGGTCCCTCTTC.